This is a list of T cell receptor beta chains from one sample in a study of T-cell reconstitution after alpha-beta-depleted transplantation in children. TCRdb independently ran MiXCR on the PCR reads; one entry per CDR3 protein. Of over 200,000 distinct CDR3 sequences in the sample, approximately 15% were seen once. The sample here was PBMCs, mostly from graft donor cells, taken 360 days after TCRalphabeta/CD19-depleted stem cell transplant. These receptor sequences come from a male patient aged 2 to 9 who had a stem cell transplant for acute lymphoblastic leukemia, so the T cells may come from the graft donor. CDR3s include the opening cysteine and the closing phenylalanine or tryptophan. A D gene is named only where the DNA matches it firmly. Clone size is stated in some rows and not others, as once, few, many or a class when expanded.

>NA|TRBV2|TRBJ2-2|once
TGTGCCAGCAGACTCGATTTAACCGGGGAGCTGTTTTTT
CASRLDLTGELFF
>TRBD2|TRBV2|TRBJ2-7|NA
TGTGCCAGCAAGACTAGCGGGGGGTTCCACGAGCAGTACTTC
CASKTSGGFHEQYF
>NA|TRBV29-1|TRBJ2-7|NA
TGCAGCGGTCGGGGGAGCTCCTACGAGCAGTACTTC
CSGRGSSYEQYF
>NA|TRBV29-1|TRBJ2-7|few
TGCAGCGTGTTCGGGGATACCTACGAGCAGTACTTC
CSVFGDTYEQYF
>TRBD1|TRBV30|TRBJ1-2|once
TGTGCCTGCAACAGGGGTGGCTACACCTTC
CACNRGGYTF
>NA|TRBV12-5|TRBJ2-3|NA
TGTGCTAGTGGTTGTTCACGGCGGGACACAGATACGCAGTATTTT
CASGCSRRDTDTQYF
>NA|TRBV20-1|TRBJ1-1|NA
TGCAGTGCTACCTTGGACAGAATTTTCCAGACTGAAGCTTTCTTT
CSATLDRIFQTEAFF
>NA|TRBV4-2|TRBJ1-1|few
TGTGCCAGCAGCCAAGACGTTAGCAGGGTGACTGAAGCTTTCTTT
CASSQDVSRVTEAFF
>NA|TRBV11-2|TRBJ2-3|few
TGTGCCAGCAGCAGGTACACAGATACGCAGTATTTT
CASSRYTDTQYF
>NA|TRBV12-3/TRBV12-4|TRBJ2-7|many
TGTGCCAGCAGTTTAGATGGGTACGTGCAGTACTTC
CASSLDGYVQYF
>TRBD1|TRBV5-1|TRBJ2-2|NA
TGCGCCAGCAGCCAGGACAGGGGAGCCGGGGAGCTGTTTTTT
CASSQDRGAGELFF
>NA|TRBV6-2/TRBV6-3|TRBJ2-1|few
TGTGCCAGCAGTTGGGGGGTTGGGAATGAGCAGTTCTTC
CASSWGVGNEQFF
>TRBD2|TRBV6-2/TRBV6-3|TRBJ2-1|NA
TGTGCCAGCACCTTAGCGGGGGGGCCCGATGAGCAGTTCTTC
CASTLAGGPDEQFF
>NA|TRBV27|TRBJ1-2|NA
TGTGCCAGCAGCTGGGGGAGAGTAGGTGGCTACACCTTC
CASSWGRVGGYTF
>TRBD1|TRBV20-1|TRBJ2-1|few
TGCAGTGCTAGAGACCCTGGACAGGACAATGAGCAGTTCTTC
CSARDPGQDNEQFF
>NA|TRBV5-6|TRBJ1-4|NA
TGTGCCAGCAGCTTCGGACAGCAGAGGGGGGAAAAACTGTTTTTT
CASSFGQQRGEKLFF
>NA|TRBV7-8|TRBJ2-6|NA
TGTGCCAGCAGCTTAGGGAGGCTGTCCAGCTCTGGGGCCAACGTCCTGACTTTC
CASSLGRLSSSGANVLTF
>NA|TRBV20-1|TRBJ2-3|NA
TGCAGTGCTAATGGGGAGAGGCGAAGGGCAGATACGCAGTATTTT
CSANGERRRADTQYF
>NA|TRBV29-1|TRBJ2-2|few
TGCAGCGTTGAGATTAGCTTGAGCATCGGGGAGCTGTTTTTT
CSVEISLSIGELFF
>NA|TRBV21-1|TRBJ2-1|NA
TGTGCCAGCAGCAAAGCCCGATACTCCGGGACTAGCGAACACAATGAGCAGTTCTTC
CASSKARYSGTSEHNEQFF
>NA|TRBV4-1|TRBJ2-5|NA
TGCGCCAGCAGCCAAGGGACCGAGCGGCAAGAGACCCAGTACTTC
CASSQGTERQETQYF
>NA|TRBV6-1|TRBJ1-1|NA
TGTGCCAGCAGCTGGCGAGGGAACACTGAAGCTTTCTTT
CASSWRGNTEAFF
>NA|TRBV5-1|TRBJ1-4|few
TGCGCCAGCAGCTCGGGCAGGGAAAAACTGTTTTTT
CASSSGREKLFF
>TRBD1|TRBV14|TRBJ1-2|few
TGTGCCAGCAGCCCGCAATCAACAGGGGGCTGGAGTGGCTACACCTTC
CASSPQSTGGWSGYTF
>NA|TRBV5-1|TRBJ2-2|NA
TGCGCCAGCAGCTTTCTCCGGGGAAACACCGGGGAGCTGTTTTTT
CASSFLRGNTGELFF
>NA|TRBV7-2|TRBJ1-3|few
TGTGCCAGCAGCTTAGTGGCAGGGCCGGCTGGAAACACCATATATTTT
CASSLVAGPAGNTIYF
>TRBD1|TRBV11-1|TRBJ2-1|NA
TGTGCCAGCAGCTTGGGGGGGACAGGGGGCTACAATGAGCAGTTCTTC
CASSLGGTGGYNEQFF
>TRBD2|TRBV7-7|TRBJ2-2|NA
TGTGCCAGCAGCTTAGCGGAGAGTAGCGGGGGAAATAAAACCGGGGAGCTGTTTTTT
CASSLAESSGGNKTGELFF
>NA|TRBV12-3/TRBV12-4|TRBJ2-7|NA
TGTGCCAGCAGCGCCCAGTACATATCCGAGCAGTACTTC
CASSAQYISEQYF
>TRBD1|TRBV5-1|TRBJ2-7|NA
TGCGCCAGCAGATACGGGACAGGGTCAGGATCCTACGAGCAGTACTTC
CASRYGTGSGSYEQYF
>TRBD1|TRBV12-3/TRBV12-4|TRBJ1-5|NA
TGTGCCAGCAGTCAACCGGGACAGGGTGGACAGCCCCAGCATTTT
CASSQPGQGGQPQHF
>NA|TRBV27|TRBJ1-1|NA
TGTGCCAGCAGTGATAATCCGGGCGAAGCTTTCTTT
CASSDNPGEAFF
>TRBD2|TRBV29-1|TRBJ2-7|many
TGCAGCGTGAGTAGCGGGGGGGCGTACGAGCAGTACTTC
CSVSSGGAYEQYF
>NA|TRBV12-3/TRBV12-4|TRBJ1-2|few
TGTGCCAGCAGTTTTGACGGAGGTATAGACGGCTACACCTTC
CASSFDGGIDGYTF
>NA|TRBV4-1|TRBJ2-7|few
TGCGCCAGCAGCCAATCCAGACCGGCACCACCCTACGAGCAGTACTTC
CASSQSRPAPPYEQYF
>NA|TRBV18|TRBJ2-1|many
TGTGCCAGCTCACCACGTACTAGCTCCTACAATGAGCAGTTCTTC
CASSPRTSSYNEQFF
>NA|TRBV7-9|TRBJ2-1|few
TGTGCCAGCAGCTTAACAGTAAAAAGTGATGAGCAGTTCTTC
CASSLTVKSDEQFF
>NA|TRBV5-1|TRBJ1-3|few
TGCGCCAGCAGCTTGTTTGCGACAGCCTCTGGAAACACCATATATTTT
CASSLFATASGNTIYF
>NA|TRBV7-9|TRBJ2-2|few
TGTGCCAGCAGCTCTCAGGGTGGCACCGGGGAGCTGTTTTTT
CASSSQGGTGELFF
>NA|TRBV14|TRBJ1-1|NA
TGTGCCAGCAGCGCGGATAAGTGGCACACTGAAGCTTTCTTT
CASSADKWHTEAFF
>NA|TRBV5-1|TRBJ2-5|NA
TGCGCCAGCAGCTTTTTCAATCCCCGAACAGTCCAAGAGACCCAGTACTTC
CASSFFNPRTVQETQYF
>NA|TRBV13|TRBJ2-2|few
TGTGCCAGCAGCTCCGAGGGTATAGTCGTCACCGGGGAGCTGTTTTTT
CASSSEGIVVTGELFF
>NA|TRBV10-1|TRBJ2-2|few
TGCGCCAGCAGTGAGTCGATGGGATTGGGCACCGGGGAGCTGTTTTTT
CASSESMGLGTGELFF
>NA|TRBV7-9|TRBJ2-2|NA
TGTGCCAGCACCCGGCTAGCGACGAACACCGGGGAGCTGTTTTTT
CASTRLATNTGELFF
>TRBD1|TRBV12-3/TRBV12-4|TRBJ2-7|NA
TGTGCCAGCAGTACCCGACAGGGGGTAATTTCCTACGAGCAGTACTTC
CASSTRQGVISYEQYF
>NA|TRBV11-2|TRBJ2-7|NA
TGTGCCAGCAGCTTATCAGGGACCGAGCAGTACTTC
CASSLSGTEQYF
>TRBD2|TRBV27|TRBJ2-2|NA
TGTGCCAGCAGACCACTAGCGGGAGGCACCGGGGAGCTGTTTTTT
CASRPLAGGTGELFF
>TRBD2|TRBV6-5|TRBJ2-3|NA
TGTGCCAGCAGTTACCCGACTAGCGGGGGCCACCCCTCGGTTGATACGCAGTATTTT
CASSYPTSGGHPSVDTQYF
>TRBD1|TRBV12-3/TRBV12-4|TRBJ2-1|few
TGTGCCAGCAGTCCGGGACAGGGGTGGTATGAGCAGTTCTTC
CASSPGQGWYEQFF
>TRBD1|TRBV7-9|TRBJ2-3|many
TGTGCCACCGCCGGGACAGGGGGCACAGATACGCAGTATTTT
CATAGTGGTDTQYF
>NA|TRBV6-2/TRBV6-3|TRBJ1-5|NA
TGTGCCAGCAGTTACAGCGGTTTCGGTGAGGGCAATCAGCCCCAGCATTTT
CASSYSGFGEGNQPQHF
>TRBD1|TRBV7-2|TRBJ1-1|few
TGTGCCAGCAGCCATTCGACAGGGCGTTTGGCTGAAGCTTTCTTT
CASSHSTGRLAEAFF
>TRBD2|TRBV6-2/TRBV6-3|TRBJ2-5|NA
TGTGCCAGCAGCCTCCCATTATCCCATAGCGGGAGACCCCAAGAGACCCAGTACTTC
CASSLPLSHSGRPQETQYF
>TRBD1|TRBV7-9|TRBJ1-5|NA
TGTGCCAGCGGACCGTGGACAGGTAATCAGCCCCAGCATTTT
CASGPWTGNQPQHF